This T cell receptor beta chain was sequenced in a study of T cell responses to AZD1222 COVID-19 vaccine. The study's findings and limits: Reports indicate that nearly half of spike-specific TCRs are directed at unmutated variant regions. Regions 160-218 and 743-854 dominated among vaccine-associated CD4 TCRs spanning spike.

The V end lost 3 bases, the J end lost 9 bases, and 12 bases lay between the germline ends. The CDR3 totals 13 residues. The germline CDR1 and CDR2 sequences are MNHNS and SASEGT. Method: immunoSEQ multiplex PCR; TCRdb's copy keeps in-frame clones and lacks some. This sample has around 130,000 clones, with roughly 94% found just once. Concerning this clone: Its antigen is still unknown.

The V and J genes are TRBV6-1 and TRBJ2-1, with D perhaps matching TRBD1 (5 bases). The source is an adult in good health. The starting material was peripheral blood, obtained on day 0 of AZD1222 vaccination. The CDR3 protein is CASSEGRALEQFF. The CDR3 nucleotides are TGTGCCAGCAGTGAGGGCAGGGCGCTTGAGCAGTTCTTC.